A single sample gave rise to the 10 T cell receptor beta chains below, sequenced in a study of graft-versus-host responses after intestinal transplantation. The repertoire was sequenced with immunoSEQ multiplex PCR; TCRdb's copy has only in-frame clones and lacks some. Here the sample spans about 97,000 clones, 90% being singletons. This specimen was PBMCs, taken around 68 weeks after intestinal transplant. All receptors come from a human patient who received an intestinal transplant, so some T cells may come from the graft donor.

The J gene is TRBJ2-7, the V gene TRBV6-5; 7 bases align to TRBD1. The germline V gene encodes CDR1 MNHEY and CDR2 SVGAGI. This CDR3 has 14 residues. V was clipped by 5 bases and J by 3 bases; unmatched bases: 7. This chain's CDR3 is CASSEPYRGYEQYF. CDR3 nucleotide sequence: TGTGCCAGCAGTGAACCGTACAGGGGCTACGAGCAGTACTTC.

The chain is built from TRBV7-9 and TRBJ1-1, with a possible D match to TRBD1 (6 bases). V lost 5 bases and J 6 bases, leaving 16 bases between the germline ends. From germline, CDR1 is SEHNR and CDR2 FQNEAQ (reference sequence). The CDR3 length is 14 residues. This CDR3 reads CASSRTGSAPEAFF. In DNA, the CDR3 is TGTGCCAGCAGCCGTACAGGGTCTGCCCCTGAAGCTTTCTTT.

In its sample, this clone was seen once. The V gene is TRBV6-4, the J gene TRBJ2-3, with 7 bases identical to TRBD2. V gave up 4 bases and J gave up 2 bases; unmatched junction bases: 9. The CDR3 loop spans 16 amino acids. The germline gives CDR1 MRHNA, CDR2 SNTAGT. This chain's CDR3 is CASSAGERGPTDTQYF. CDR3 coding DNA: TGTGCCAGCAGTGCGGGGGAGCGGGGCCCCACAGATACGCAGTATTTT.

This chain connects TRBV6-1 to TRBJ2-5, with D unclear. Trimming took off 5 bases at V and 3 bases at J, with 7 bases between the two ends. This CDR3 region has 12 residues. Germline CDR1 reads MNHNS; CDR2 reads SASEGT. This CDR3 is CASSRTKETQYF. In DNA, the CDR3 is TGTGCCAGCAGTCGAACGAAAGAGACCCAGTACTTC.

This chain connects TRBV10-3 to TRBJ2-7; 7 bases align to TRBD1. V lost 10 bases and J lost 7; bases outside the gene matches: 10. The CDR3 totals 12 residues. In germline, CDR1 is ENHRY, CDR2 SYGVKD. The CDR3 DNA reads as TGTGCCACTACCCCGGCAGGGGGAGAGCAGTACTTC. Translation gives CATTPAGGEQYF.

The gene calls are TRBV9 and TRBJ2-5, with TRBD1 as a possible D gene (6 bases). The length of the CDR3 is 15 residues. V lost 2 bases, J lost 5 bases, and 16 bases lay in between. Germline CDR1 and CDR2: SGDLS and YYNGEE. The CDR3 nucleotides read TGTGCCAGCAGCGTGGGGGCCAGCAGATGGGAGACCCAGTACTTC. Translating gives CASSVGASRWETQYF.

The chain recombines TRBV5-1 with TRBJ2-5; 10 bases line up with TRBD2. The last part of the DNA fits TRBJ2-7 better; the J call may be wrong. Per the germline V gene, CDR1 is SGHRS and CDR2 is YFSETQ. This CDR3 is 17 amino acids long. The CDR3 loop is CASSFWLAGDISNEQYF. The CDR3, as DNA: TGCGCCAGCAGCTTTTGGCTAGCGGGGGATATCAGTAACGAGCAGTACTTC.

On this clone itself: Other nucleotide sequences in the sample specify the same CDR3. CDR3 coding DNA: TGCGCCAGCAGCCCCGGGTCCATGAACACTGAAGCTTTCTTT. Its protein product is CASSPGSMNTEAFF. The chain is built from TRBV5-1 and TRBJ1-1; D not resolved. Trimming stripped 4 bases from V and 0 bases from J, with 10 bases between. The germline V gene encodes CDR1 SGHRS and CDR2 YFSETQ. The length of the CDR3 is 14 residues.

V usage is TRBV7-3 and J usage is TRBJ2-3; 12 bases are a match to TRBD1. The CDR3 spans 16 residues. Germline-derived CDR1 and CDR2 are SGHTA and FQGTGA. V dropped 4 bases and J dropped 5; count of bases not matched to a gene: 7. The CDR3 region has the DNA TGTGCCAGCAGCTATGGGGGACAGGGGGCTGGAGATACGCAGTATTTT. It is translated as CASSYGGQGAGDTQYF. The whole variable domain, filled in from reference TRBV7-3 and TRBJ2-3, reads GAGVSQTPSNKVTEKGKYVELRCDPISGHTALYWYRQSLGQGPEFLIYFQGTGAADDSGLPNDRFFAVRPEGSVSTLKIQRTERGDSAVYLCASSYGGQGAGDTQYFGPGTRLTVL.

The gene calls are TRBV6-1 and TRBJ1-5; 7 bases align to TRBD1. Per the germline V gene, CDR1 is MNHNS and CDR2 is SASEGT. The CDR3 spans 15 residues. Losses at the gene ends were 6 bases for V and 3 bases for J; bases not matched to a gene: 8. The CDR3 is CASRPGTAYNQPQHF. The CDR3 nucleotides are TGTGCCAGCAGACCCGGGACAGCTTACAATCAGCCCCAGCATTTT.